What follows are 10 T cell receptor beta chains derived from one specimen sequenced in a study of type 1 regulatory T cells. TCRdb analysed the reads with MiXCR anew, one entry per CDR3 protein. The sample shows approximately 72,000 distinct CDR3 sequences, 55% to 80% of them seen only once. The antigens these receptors bind are not known. The source material was cultured T cells, either the whole culture or a sorted T cell fraction (not recorded which). Indicated subset: Tr1-enriched cell product generated in vitro against host alloantigens. The receptors here all came from a human donor in good health.

V is TRBV4-1 and J is TRBJ2-5, with TRBD2 as a possible D gene (5 bases). V was clipped by 3 bases and J by 5 bases, with 16 bases between them. Per germline, CDR1 MGHRA and CDR2 YSYEKL. There are 15 residues in the CDR3. CDR3 sequence: CASSQFGILGETQYF. Here the CDR3 DNA reads TGCGCCAGCAGCCAGTTCGGGATCCTGGGGGAGACCCAGTACTTC.

V and J are TRBV6-2 or TRBV6-3 and TRBJ1-3; D gene ambiguous. There are 13 residues in the CDR3. V lost 6 bases and J lost 1, with 7 bases in between. Germline CDR1 reads MNHEY; CDR2 reads SVGEGT. Here the CDR3 reads CASRTASGNTIYF. CDR3 DNA: TGTGCCAGCAGGACGGCTTCTGGAAACACCATATATTTT.

V gene TRBV2 combines with J gene TRBJ1-2; D possibly corresponds to TRBD1 (5 bases). Germline V gives CDR1 SNHLY, CDR2 FYNNEI. The CDR3 totals 15 residues. Trimming left V 2 bases short and J 0 bases short, with 10 bases between. The CDR3 loop is CASSERQGANYGYTF. DNA of the CDR3: TGTGCCAGCAGTGAAAGGCAGGGAGCTAACTATGGCTACACCTTC.

The gene calls are TRBV3-1 and TRBJ2-5; D perhaps matches TRBD1 (5 bases). V gave up 2 bases and J gave up 9 bases, with 19 bases separating them. Germline CDR1 LGHDT, CDR2 YNNKEL (reference sequence). This CDR3 spans 15 amino acids. In DNA form, the CDR3 reads TGTGCCAGCAGCCAACCGGACCACCGGGCAGGGTCCCAGTACTTC. Encoded protein: CASSQPDHRAGSQYF.

This clonotype has a handful of counts. J is TRBJ2-3 and V is TRBV29-1; maybe TRBD2 (6 bases). The CDR3 totals 15 residues. Germline CDR1 reads SQVTM; CDR2 reads ANQGSEA. V lost 5 bases to trimming and J lost 1 base, with 16 bases between them. The CDR3 reads CSVNDGASGTDTQYF. In DNA form, the CDR3 reads TGCAGCGTTAACGATGGCGCTAGCGGCACAGATACGCAGTATTTT.

This sequence joins TRBV30 and TRBJ2-7; D unresolved. This CDR3 region has 12 residues. The germline CDR1 and CDR2 sequences are GTSNPN and SVGIG (reference sequence). V lost 0 bases to trimming and J lost 6 bases, with 9 bases between them. The CDR3 nucleotides read TGTGCCTGGAGTGTACGAACATCCGAGCAGTACTTC. This encodes CAWSVRTSEQYF.

J is TRBJ2-2 and V is TRBV7-7; D is perhaps TRBD2 (6 bases). Germline V gene data show CDR1 as SSHAT and CDR2 as FNYEAQ (reference sequence). The CDR3 sequence is 14 residues long. Trimming removed 2 bases from V and 7 bases from J, with 11 bases in between. CDR3 sequence (DNA): TGTGCCAGCAGCTTATCGTTGGAGGGCGGGGAGCTGTTTTTT. Translated: CASSLSLEGGELFF.

The chain couples TRBV5-1 to TRBJ2-1, with 11 positions matching TRBD2. With V trimmed by 2 bases and J by 5 bases, 3 bases remained unmatched. The V gene's germline CDR1 is SGHRS and CDR2 YFSETQ. This CDR3 comprises 15 residues. The CDR3 DNA reads TGCGCCAGCAGCTTACTAGCGGGAGCCAACAATGAGCAGTTCTTC. Translation gives CASSLLAGANNEQFF. Based on the CDR3 plus reference TRBV5-1 and TRBJ2-1, the full variable domain is KAGVTQTPRYLIKTRGQQVTLSCSPISGHRSVSWYQQTPGQGLQFLFEYFSETQRNKGNFPGRFSGRQFSNSRSEMNVSTLELGDSALYLCASSLLAGANNEQFFGPGTRLTVL.

V usage is TRBV3-1 and J usage is TRBJ1-3; D remains unclear. From germline, CDR1 is LGHDT and CDR2 YNNKEL (reference sequence). The CDR3 runs 12 residues. Trimming cost V 4 bases and J 8 bases, with 9 bases left between them. The CDR3 sequence: CASSPAEDTIYF. DNA for the CDR3: TGTGCCAGCAGCCCCGCGGAGGACACCATATATTTT. The full variable domain, its missing parts supplied by reference TRBV3-1 and TRBJ1-3, is DTAVSQTPKYLVTQMGNDKSIKCEQNLGHDTMYWYKQDSKKFLKIMFSYNNKELIINETVPNRFSPKSPDKAHLNLHINSLELGDSAVYFCASSPAEDTIYFGEGSWLTVV.

The chain combines TRBV12-3 or TRBV12-4 with TRBJ1-6; 8 bases agree with TRBD1. V shed 4 bases, J shed 8 bases, and the junction held 7 bases outside the gene matches. The CDR3 totals 15 residues. The CDR3 DNA follows: TGTGCCAGCAGTTCTCAGGGGGCCGGTGATTCACCCCTCCACTTT. It codes for CASSSQGAGDSPLHF.